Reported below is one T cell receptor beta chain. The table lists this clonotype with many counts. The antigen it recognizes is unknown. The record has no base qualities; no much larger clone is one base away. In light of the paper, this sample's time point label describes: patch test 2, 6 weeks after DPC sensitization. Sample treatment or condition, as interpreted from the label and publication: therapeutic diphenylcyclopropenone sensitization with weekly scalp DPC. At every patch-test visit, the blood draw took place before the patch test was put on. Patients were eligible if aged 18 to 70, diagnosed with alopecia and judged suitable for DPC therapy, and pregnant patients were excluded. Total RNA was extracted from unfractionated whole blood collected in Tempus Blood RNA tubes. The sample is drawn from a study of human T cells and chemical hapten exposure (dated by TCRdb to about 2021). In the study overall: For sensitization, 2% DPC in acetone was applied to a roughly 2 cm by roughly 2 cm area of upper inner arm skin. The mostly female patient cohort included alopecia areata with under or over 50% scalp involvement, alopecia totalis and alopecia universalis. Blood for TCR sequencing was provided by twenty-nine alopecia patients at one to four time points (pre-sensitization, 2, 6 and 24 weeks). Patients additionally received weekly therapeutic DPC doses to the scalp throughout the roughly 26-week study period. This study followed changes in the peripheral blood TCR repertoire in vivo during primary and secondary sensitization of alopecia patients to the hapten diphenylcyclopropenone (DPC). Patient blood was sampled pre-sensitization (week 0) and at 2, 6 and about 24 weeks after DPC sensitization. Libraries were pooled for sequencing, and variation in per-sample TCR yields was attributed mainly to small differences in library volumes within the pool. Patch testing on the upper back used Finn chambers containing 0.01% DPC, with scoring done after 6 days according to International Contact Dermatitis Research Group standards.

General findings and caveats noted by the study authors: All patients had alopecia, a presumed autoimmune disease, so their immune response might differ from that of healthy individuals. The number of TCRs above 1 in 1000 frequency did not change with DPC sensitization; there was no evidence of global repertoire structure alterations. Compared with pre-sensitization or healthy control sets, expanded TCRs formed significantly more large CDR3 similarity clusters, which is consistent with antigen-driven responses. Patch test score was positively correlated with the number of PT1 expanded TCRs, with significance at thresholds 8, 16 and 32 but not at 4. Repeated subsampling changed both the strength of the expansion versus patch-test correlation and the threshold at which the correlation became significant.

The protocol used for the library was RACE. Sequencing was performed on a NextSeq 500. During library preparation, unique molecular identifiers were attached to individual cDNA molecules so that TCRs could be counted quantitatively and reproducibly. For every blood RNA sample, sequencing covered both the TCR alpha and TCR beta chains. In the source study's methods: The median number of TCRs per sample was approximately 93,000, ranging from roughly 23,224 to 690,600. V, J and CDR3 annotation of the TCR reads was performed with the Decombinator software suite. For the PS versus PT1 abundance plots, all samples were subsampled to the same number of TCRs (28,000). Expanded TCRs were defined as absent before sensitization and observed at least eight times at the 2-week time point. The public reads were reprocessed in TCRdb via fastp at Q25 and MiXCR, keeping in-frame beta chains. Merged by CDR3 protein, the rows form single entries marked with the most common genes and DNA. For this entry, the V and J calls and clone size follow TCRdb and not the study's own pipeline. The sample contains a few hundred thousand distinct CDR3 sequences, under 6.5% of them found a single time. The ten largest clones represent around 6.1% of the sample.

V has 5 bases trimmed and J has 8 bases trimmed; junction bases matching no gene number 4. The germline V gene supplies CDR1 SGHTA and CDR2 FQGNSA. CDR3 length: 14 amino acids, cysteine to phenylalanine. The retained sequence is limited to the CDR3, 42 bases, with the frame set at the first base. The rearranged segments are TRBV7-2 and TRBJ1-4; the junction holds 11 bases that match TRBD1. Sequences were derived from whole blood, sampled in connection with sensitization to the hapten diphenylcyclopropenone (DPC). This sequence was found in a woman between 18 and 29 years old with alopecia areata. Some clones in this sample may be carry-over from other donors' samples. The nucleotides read TGTGCCAGCAGCCGGGACAGGGGGGTGGAAAAACTGTTTTTT. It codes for CASSRDRGVEKLFF.